These 8 T cell receptor beta chains were all obtained from the same sample, sequenced in a study of blood T cell repertoires in COVID-19. Some clones are missing from TCRdb's copy, which holds only in-frame ones; the method was immunoSEQ multiplex PCR. The data show 120,000 or so clones, 65% to 90% seen once. The sample consisted of peripheral blood. The origin of the receptors is an elderly woman with acute or convalescent COVID-19.

The gene calls are TRBV5-5 and TRBJ1-1, with TRBD1 matching 9 bases. The CDR3 is 16 residues long. Germline-derived CDR1 and CDR2 are SGHKS and YYEKEE (reference sequence). Trimming took 5 bases from V and 0 from J; bases not matched to a gene: 8. CDR3 sequence reads: CASRAGTGTLNTEAFF. In nucleotides, the CDR3 is TGTGCCAGCAGGGCCGGGACAGGGACTTTGAACACTGAAGCTTTCTTT.

The chain is built from TRBV29-1 and TRBJ1-1; TRBD1 matches 8 bases. V dropped 7 bases and J dropped 6; count of bases not matched to a gene: 10. This CDR3 spans 13 amino acids. Germline CDR1 and CDR2: SQVTM and ANQGSEA. The CDR3 here is CSAPKQGGAEAFF. In nucleotides, the CDR3 is TGCAGCGCCCCTAAACAGGGGGGCGCTGAAGCTTTCTTT.

This clone was observed a handful of times. The J gene is TRBJ1-6, the V gene TRBV7-8; tentatively, D is TRBD1 (5 bases). Germline V lookup: CDR1 SGHVS, CDR2 FQNEAQ. The CDR3 spans 14 residues. Trimming shortened V by 1 base and J by 7 bases, and 8 bases separated the two germline ends. CDR3 DNA sequence: TGTGCCAGCAGCTTAGGGACATACAATTCACCCCTCCACTTT. Its translation is CASSLGTYNSPLHF.

This rearrangement joins TRBV6-5 to TRBJ1-1; D ambiguous. Per the germline V gene, CDR1 is MNHEY and CDR2 is SVGAGI. The V and J ends lost 0 bases and 4 bases respectively, with 12 bases between them. The CDR3 totals 15 residues. This CDR3 is CASSYSVDLSTEAFF. In DNA form, the CDR3 reads TGTGCCAGCAGTTACTCGGTAGACTTATCCACTGAAGCTTTCTTT.

V is TRBV6-5 and J is TRBJ1-2, with D perhaps TRBD1 (5 bases). CDR3 length equals 15 residues. Germline V CDR1 and CDR2: MNHEY, SVGAGI. Trimming shortened V by 6 bases and J by 1 base, and 15 bases separated the two germline ends. The DNA of the CDR3 is TGTGCCAGCAGAGACAGCCCTAACCTTAACTATGGCTACACCTTC. This gives the protein CASRDSPNLNYGYTF.

With respect to this clone: One end of the junction does not line up with germline, which may come from a read error. The rearrangement uses TRBV29-1 and TRBJ1-1; D possibly corresponds to TRBD1 (6 bases). This CDR3 is built from 14 residues. Germline-derived CDR1 and CDR2 are SQVTM and ANQGSEA. The CDR3 loop is CSDERSAGATEAFF. As DNA, the CDR3 is TGCAGCGATGAAAGGTCAGCAGGGGCCACTGAAGCTTTCTTT.

The V gene is TRBV3-1 (or the pseudogene TRBV3-2), the J gene TRBJ2-7, with 8 bases identical to TRBD2. The V gene end was trimmed by 3 bases and the J gene end by 4 bases; junction bases not matched to a gene: 8. Looked up from germline, CDR1 is LGHDT and CDR2 is YNNKEL (reference sequence). The length of the CDR3 is 15 residues. CDR3 sequence: CASSHPGGPSYEQYF. CDR3 bases: TGTGCCAGCAGCCACCCGGGGGGGCCCTCATACGAGCAGTACTTC.

The rearrangement joins TRBV4-1 to TRBJ2-7, with no clear D. The V gene's germline CDR1 is MGHRA and CDR2 YSYEKL. Trimming stripped 1 base from V and 3 bases from J, with 10 bases between. CDR3 length: 14 residues. CDR3 nucleotide sequence: TGCGCCAGCAGCCAAGTTCCAGGCTACTACGAGCAGTACTTC. Translation gives CASSQVPGYYEQYF.